This T cell receptor (beta chain) is from a study of blood T cell repertoires in COVID-19. Libraries were prepared by immunoSEQ multiplex PCR; TCRdb keeps only in-frame clonotypes and omits some of them. Here the sample spans approximately 300,000 clones, around 90% being singletons. This sequence was found in a young woman who had recovered from COVID-19. Sequencing input: PBMCs or T cells enriched from blood (not recorded which).

This CDR3 reads CASSLALLRDRGSYEQYF. The DNA for the CDR3 is TGTGCCAGCAGCTTAGCCTTGTTGAGGGACAGGGGTTCCTACGAGCAGTACTTC. The chain employs TRBV11-3 and TRBJ2-7, with 10 bases fitting TRBD1. Losses at the gene ends were 1 base for V and 1 base for J; bases not matched to a gene: 10. The CDR3 covers 18 residues. The germline CDR1 and CDR2 sequences are SGHNT and YENEEA.